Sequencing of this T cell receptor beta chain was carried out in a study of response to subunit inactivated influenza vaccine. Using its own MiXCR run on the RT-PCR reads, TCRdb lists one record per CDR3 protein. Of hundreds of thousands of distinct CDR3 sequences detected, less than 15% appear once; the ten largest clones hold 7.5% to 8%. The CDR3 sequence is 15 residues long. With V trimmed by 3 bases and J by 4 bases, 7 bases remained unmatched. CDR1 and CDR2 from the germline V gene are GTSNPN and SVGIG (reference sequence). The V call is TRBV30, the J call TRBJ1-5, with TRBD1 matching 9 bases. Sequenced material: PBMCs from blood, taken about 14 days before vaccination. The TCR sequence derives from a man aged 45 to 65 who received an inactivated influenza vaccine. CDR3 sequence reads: CAWRARDRDNQPQHF. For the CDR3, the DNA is TGTGCCTGGAGGGCCCGGGACAGGGATAATCAGCCCCAGCATTTT. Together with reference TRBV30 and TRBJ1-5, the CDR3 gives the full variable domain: SQTIHQWPATLVQPVGSPLSLECTVEGTSNPNLYWYRQAAGRGLQLLFYSVGIGQISSEVPQNLSASRPQDRQFILSSKKLLLSDSGFYLCAWRARDRDNQPQHFGDGTRLSIL.